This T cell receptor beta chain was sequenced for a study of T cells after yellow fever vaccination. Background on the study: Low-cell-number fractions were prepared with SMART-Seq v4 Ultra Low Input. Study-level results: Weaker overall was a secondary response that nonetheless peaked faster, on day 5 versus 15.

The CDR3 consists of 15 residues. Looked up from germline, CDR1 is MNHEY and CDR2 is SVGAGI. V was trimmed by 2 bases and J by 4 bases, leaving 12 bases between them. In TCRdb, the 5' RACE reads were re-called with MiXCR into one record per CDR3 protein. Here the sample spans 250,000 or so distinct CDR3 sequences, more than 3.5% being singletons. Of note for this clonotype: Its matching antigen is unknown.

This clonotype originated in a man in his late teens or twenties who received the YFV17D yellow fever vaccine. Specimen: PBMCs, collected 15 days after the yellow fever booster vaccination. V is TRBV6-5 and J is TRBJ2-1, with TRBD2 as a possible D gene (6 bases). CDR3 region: CASSYVPGGYNEQFF. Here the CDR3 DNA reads TGTGCCAGCAGTTACGTCCCTGGAGGGTACAATGAGCAGTTCTTC.